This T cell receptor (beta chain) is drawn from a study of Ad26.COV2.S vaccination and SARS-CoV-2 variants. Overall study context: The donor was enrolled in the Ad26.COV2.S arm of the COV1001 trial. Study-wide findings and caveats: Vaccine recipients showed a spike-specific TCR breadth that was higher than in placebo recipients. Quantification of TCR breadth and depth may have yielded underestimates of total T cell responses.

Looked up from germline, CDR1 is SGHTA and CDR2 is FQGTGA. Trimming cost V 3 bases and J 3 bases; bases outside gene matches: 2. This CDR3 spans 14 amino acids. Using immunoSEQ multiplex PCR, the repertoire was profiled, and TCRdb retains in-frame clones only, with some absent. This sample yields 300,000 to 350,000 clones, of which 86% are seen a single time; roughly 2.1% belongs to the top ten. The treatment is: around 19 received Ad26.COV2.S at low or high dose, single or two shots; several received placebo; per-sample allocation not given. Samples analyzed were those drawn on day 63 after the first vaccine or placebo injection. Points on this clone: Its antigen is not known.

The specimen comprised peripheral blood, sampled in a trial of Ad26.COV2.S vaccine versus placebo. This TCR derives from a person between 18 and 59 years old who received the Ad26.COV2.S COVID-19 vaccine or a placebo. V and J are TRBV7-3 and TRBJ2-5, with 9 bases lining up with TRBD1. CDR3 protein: CASSLTGGKETQYF. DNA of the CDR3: TGTGCCAGCAGCTTGACAGGGGGAAAAGAGACCCAGTACTTC.